A selection of T cell receptor beta chains follows, all from one sample in a study of shared clonotypes between healthy human individuals. Profiled with immunoSEQ multiplex PCR; TCRdb holds only in-frame clones, not every one. This sample carries roughly 590,000 clones, nearly 97% of them seen once, and the ten largest clones take around 0.11%. The sample was naive CD8+ T cells sorted from blood. These receptor sequences come from a woman in her 30s in good health. Both conserved end residues are part of each CDR3.

cdr3_length	v_call	j_call	cdr3_aa
14	TRBV27	TRBJ2-7	CASSSRDRVYEQYF
16	TRBV28	TRBJ1-6	CASRPLRGTGLSPLHF
17	TRBV7-8	TRBJ1-2	CASSIGATGQDYYGYTF
15	TRBV27	TRBJ2-7	CASTLPDSLTYEQYF
14	TRBV27	TRBJ1-4	CASSLLGDNEKLFF
15	TRBV9	TRBJ2-1	CASSVAGGELNEQFF
12	TRBV27	TRBJ1-1	CASSSGGTEAFF
16	TRBV21-1	TRBJ2-3	CASSPRSPSGTDTQYF
16	TRBV9	TRBJ2-1	CASSVEGLAAYNEQFF
12	TRBV29-1	-	CSVTGFSYEQYF
12	TRBV28	TRBJ1-2	CASRGPSYGYTF
15	TRBV27	TRBJ2-1	CASSFAREGDNEQFF
15	TRBV7-9	TRBJ2-1	CASSFSGVSGNEQFF
15	TRBV6-5	TRBJ2-7	CASSPLGPRLDEQYF
14	TRBV19	TRBJ1-1	CASSIVTGGTEAFF
17	TRBV4-1	TRBJ1-1	CASSPRQGAREQGEAFF
13	TRBV7-9	TRBJ1-1	CASSPLGYTEAFF
15	TRBV10-1	TRBJ2-7	CASSDGGLELYEQYF
16	TRBV29-1	TRBJ2-3	CSVVLRAEASTDTQYF
11	TRBV5-4	TRBJ2-1	CASSSINEQFF
12	TRBV5-5	TRBJ1-3	CASRGQGNTIYF
14	TRBV9	TRBJ2-3	CASSVEGGTDTQYF
15	TRBV6-5	TRBJ2-7	CASSTDSLGSYEQYF
15	TRBV19	TRBJ2-7	CASSIGGAQGHEQYF
16	TRBV7-3	TRBJ1-5	CASSFLQGNSNQPQHF
14	TRBV2	TRBJ2-7	CASSPWRNPHEQYF
17	TRBV28	TRBJ2-3	CASSSGRGQAYTDTQYF
16	TRBV5-6	TRBJ1-6	CASSLEGQGAGSPLHF
13	TRBV25-1	TRBJ2-1	CASSGGADNEQFF
15	TRBV5-6	TRBJ2-6	CASSYSSSGANVLTF
15	TRBV19	TRBJ2-1	CASSIVESSYNEQFF
15	TRBV7-9	TRBJ2-1	CASSLLAGVDNEQFF
18	TRBV7-9	TRBJ2-1	CASSLEGSMGGSYNEQFF
14	TRBV27	TRBJ1-2	CASSQSPASYGYTF
16	TRBV7-2	TRBJ2-1	CASSLEGGTSYNEQFF
15	TRBV6-1	TRBJ2-7	CASSEGRSSGYEQYF
16	TRBV4-1	TRBJ2-7	CASSPNPGLTAYEQYF
12	TRBV2	TRBJ2-7	CASSEKLYEQYF
17	TRBV27	TRBJ2-1	CASSPSWGDRGDNEQFF
14	TRBV28	TRBJ2-5	CASSSGTVLGTQYF
15	TRBV4-1	TRBJ2-1	CASSLRPGLGDEQFF
12	TRBV9	TRBJ1-1	CASSDDSSEAFF
16	TRBV27	TRBJ2-7	CASSFQVALAGYEQYF
17	TRBV5-4	TRBJ2-3	CASSRLAGEWGTDTQYF
13	TRBV5-4	TRBJ2-7	CASSPGTSGEQYF
15	TRBV14	TRBJ2-1	CATARGTSSYNEQFF
13	TRBV6-1	TRBJ2-7	CATKPRLTAEQYF
14	TRBV27	TRBJ1-1	CASSTGGGNTEAFF
15	TRBV6-1	TRBJ2-3	CASSESSLHTDTQYF
15	TRBV7-9	TRBJ1-2	CASSSPFEIRRGYTF
13	TRBV6-6	TRBJ2-5	CASGQVFQETQYF
13	TRBV27	TRBJ1-2	CASSLGHGNGYTF
14	TRBV9	TRBJ2-1	CASSPTDRVNEQFF
16	TRBV7-9	TRBJ2-7	CASSLGVTGGSYEQYF
18	TRBV28	TRBJ2-3	CASSLPREYPKGTDTQYF
13	TRBV11-1	-	CASSFSSIYEQYF
13	TRBV11-2	TRBJ2-1	CASRSLGYNEQFF
11	TRBV6-6	TRBJ2-7	CASSGQDEQYF
12	TRBV19	TRBJ1-5	CASSYFSQPQHF
13	TRBV19	TRBJ1-1	CASINPQTGKAFF